The 19 T cell receptor beta chains below come from one sample, sequenced in a study of beta chain features in type 1 diabetes. Findings and caveats of the study: Moderate but significant shortening of TCRB CDR3s was recorded in all four CD4+ subsets from Type 1 diabetes patients.

The whole isolated RNA underwent reverse transcription, so sequencing captured expressed TCRB transcripts. Sequencing was performed with immunoSEQ multiplex PCR; in TCRdb, only in-frame clones are kept and a portion is missing. The sample includes roughly 50,000 clones, 35% to 50% of them seen just once. These TCRs are of unknown antigen specificity. Material: Tregs from blood. These receptors were taken from a young man with type 1 diabetes.

V usage is TRBV11-1 and J usage is TRBJ2-1; no reliable D call. The CDR3 extends over 16 amino acids. Trimming took off 5 bases at V and 0 bases at J, with 14 bases between the two ends. Germline CDR1 and CDR2: SGHAT and FQDESV (reference sequence). CDR3 region: CASSVYSYSSYNEQFF. The CDR3 coding sequence is TGTGCCAGCAGCGTATACAGCTACAGCTCCTACAATGAGCAGTTCTTC.

V is TRBV5-1 and J is TRBJ2-3; D ambiguous. CDR1 and CDR2 from the germline V gene are SGHRS and YFSETQ. V was clipped by 0 bases and J by 0 bases, with 8 bases between them. This CDR3 comprises 15 residues. CDR3 nucleotide sequence: TGCGCCAGCAGCTTGGACTTCACTAGCACAGATACGCAGTATTTT. It yields the protein CASSLDFTSTDTQYF.

The rearrangement joins TRBV9 to TRBJ1-3; 7 bases agree with TRBD1. CDR1 is SGDLS, CDR2 YYNGEE, per germline. J gave up 0 bases and V 3 bases, and 15 bases lay outside the gene matches. The CDR3 extends over 19 amino acids. The CDR3 here is CASSDPGQLFFDSGNTIYF. The CDR3 region has the DNA TGTGCCAGCAGCGACCCGGGACAGTTATTTTTCGACTCTGGAAACACCATATATTTT.

The DNA for the CDR3 is TGTGCCAGCAGTGAACAAGGACAGGGTGGCATTCAGTACTTC. Its translation is CASSEQGQGGIQYF. The chain uses TRBV2 and TRBJ2-4; 8 nucleotides agree with TRBD1. This CDR3 has 14 amino acids. Unmatched junction bases numbered 6, after V lost 2 bases and J lost 9 bases. CDR1 is SNHLY and CDR2 is FYNNEI in the germline V gene.

The chain has TRBV4-2 and TRBJ2-6; no clear D. The CDR3 is 17 residues long. The germline CDR1 and CDR2 sequences are LGHNA and YNFKEQ. The V and J ends lost 1 base and 0 bases respectively, with 10 bases between them. CDR3 nucleotides: TGTGCCAGCAGCCAAGCGGCGGTGTACTCTGGGGCCAACGTCCTGACTTTC. Amino acid sequence: CASSQAAVYSGANVLTF.

CDR3 in DNA: TGTGCCAGCAGTGATAGACAGGGAGGTACTGAAGCTTTCTTT. Translated: CASSDRQGGTEAFF. The chain is built from TRBV6-1 and TRBJ1-1; 7 bases agree with TRBD1. Germline CDR1 reads MNHNS; CDR2 reads SASEGT. Losses at the gene ends were 3 bases for V and 5 bases for J; bases not matched to a gene: 6. This CDR3 has 14 residues.

The V and J genes are TRBV23-1 and TRBJ1-5; 9 bases map to TRBD1. TRBV23-1 falls under the ORF class, with uncertain function. This CDR3 has 14 residues. The V gene end was trimmed by 7 bases and the J gene end by 9 bases; junction bases not matched to a gene: 10. The CDR3 DNA sequence: TGCGCCAGCACTCCGGGACAGGGTATTAGGCCCCAGCATTTT. This codes for CASTPGQGIRPQHF.

The CDR3 region is CASSLESRGFSGANVLTF. CDR3 in DNA: TGCGCCAGCAGCTTGGAAAGTCGGGGGTTCTCTGGGGCCAACGTCCTGACTTTC. This chain joins TRBV5-1 and TRBJ2-6; D is possibly TRBD2 (6 bases). V was pared by 0 bases and J by 0 bases, with 13 bases between. CDR1 SGHRS and CDR2 YFSETQ come from the germline V gene. The CDR3 has 18 amino acids.

This clone was counted between two and nine times. The chain has TRBV7-3 and TRBJ2-6; D is perhaps TRBD1 (5 bases). The CDR3 covers 15 residues. Germline V CDR1 and CDR2: SGHTA, FQGTGA. V dropped 3 bases and J dropped 5 bases, with 11 bases sitting between them. The CDR3 coding sequence is TGTGCCAGCAGCTTGTCCACAGGTTGGGCCAACGTCCTGACTTTC. Protein sequence: CASSLSTGWANVLTF.

The J gene is TRBJ2-1, the V gene TRBV7-2; the match to TRBD2 covers 8 bases. CDR3 size: 16 residues. The V and J ends lost 3 bases and 2 bases, in that order; junction bases with no gene match: 6. Germline lookup yields CDR1 SGHTA and CDR2 FQGNSA. CDR3 DNA: TGTGCCAGCAGCTTGAGCGGGAGTTTCGCCTACAATGAGCAGTTCTTC. Its translation: CASSLSGSFAYNEQFF.

The chain employs TRBV28 and TRBJ1-4; the D is unclear. Trimming took 7 bases from V and 0 from J, leaving 12 bases between them. The CDR3 spans 15 residues. Germline lookup yields CDR1 MDHEN and CDR2 SYDVKM. The CDR3 DNA is TGTGCCAGCAAGATATTCGGGGCAACTAATGAAAAACTGTTTTTT. Its translation: CASKIFGATNEKLFF.

Details on this clone: The same CDR3 is also encoded by other DNA sequences in this sample. The V gene is TRBV7-8, the J gene TRBJ2-1, with D perhaps matching TRBD2 (5 bases). CDR1 SGHVS and CDR2 FQNEAQ come from the germline V gene. The ends were cut back, 6 bases at V and 10 bases at J, with 22 bases in the middle. The CDR3 length is 15 residues. CDR3 in amino acids: CASRPGGRMSLEQFF. The DNA of the CDR3 is TGTGCCAGCAGACCCGGAGGCAGAATGAGTCTAGAGCAGTTCTTC.

V usage is TRBV5-7 and J usage is TRBJ2-1; 7 bases fit TRBD1. Being an ORF, TRBV5-7 has a function that is uncertain. V dropped 5 bases and J dropped 0; count of bases not matched to a gene: 8. The CDR3 contains 16 residues. CDR3 sequence reads: CASSYDRDSSYNEQFF. For the CDR3, the DNA is TGTGCCAGCAGTTATGACAGGGATAGCTCCTACAATGAGCAGTTCTTC.

The chain uses TRBV2 and TRBJ2-7; 11 bases line up with TRBD2. After removal of 5 bases from V and 4 bases from J, the junction contained 7 bases not matched to a gene. CDR1 and CDR2 (germline): SNHLY, FYNNEI. The CDR3 is 15 amino acids. CDR3 nucleotides: TGTGCCAGCAGTTCCCGACTAGCGGGATATTACGAGCAGTACTTC. As protein: CASSSRLAGYYEQYF. Combining the CDR3 with reference TRBV2 and TRBJ2-7 gives the whole variable domain EPEVTQTPSHQVTQMGQEVILRCVPISNHLYFYWYRQILGQKVEFLVSFYNNEISEKSEIFDDQFSVERPDGSNFTLKIRSTKLEDSAMYFCASSSRLAGYYEQYFGPGTRLTVT.

This clone has just one count. Here the CDR3 reads CASSQQKNTEAFF. In DNA, the CDR3 is TGTGCCAGCAGTCAACAAAAGAACACTGAAGCTTTCTTT. The chain combines TRBV6-5 with TRBJ1-1; D unresolved. In germline, CDR1 is MNHEY, CDR2 SVGAGI. This CDR3 comprises 13 residues. Between the trimmed V and J ends, which lost 5 bases and 1 base, there was a span of 8 bases.

The chain is built from TRBV5-1 and TRBJ2-5, with D hard to call. CDR3 length equals 15 residues. From germline, CDR1 is SGHRS and CDR2 YFSETQ. Trimming took 3 bases from V and 1 from J, leaving 13 bases between them. For the CDR3, the DNA is TGCGCCAGCAGCTCCGGCTCGAGGATCCAAGAGACCCAGTACTTC. Amino acids: CASSSGSRIQETQYF.

This clone occurred a few times. The chain uses TRBV2 and TRBJ2-2; 9 bases agree with TRBD1. This CDR3 region has 14 residues. Germline trimming cut 8 bases from V and 1 base from J; bases unmatched to any gene: 2. Germline V CDR1 and CDR2: SNHLY, FYNNEI. The CDR3 sequence: CASEGQGNTGELFF. CDR3 in DNA: TGTGCCAGCGAGGGACAGGGGAACACCGGGGAGCTGTTTTTT. The full variable domain, completed using reference TRBV2 and TRBJ2-2, is EPEVTQTPSHQVTQMGQEVILRCVPISNHLYFYWYRQILGQKVEFLVSFYNNEISEKSEIFDDQFSVERPDGSNFTLKIRSTKLEDSAMYFCASEGQGNTGELFFGEGSRLTVL.

This chain connects TRBV7-2 to TRBJ2-4; TRBD1 matches 7 bases. Germline V gene lookup returns CDR1 SGHTA and CDR2 FQGNSA. The CDR3 runs to 15 residues. The ends lost 5 bases at V and 7 bases at J; junction bases unmatched: 11. The CDR3 DNA follows: TGTGCCAGCAGCCCTACAGGGGCAGGTTGGAACATTCAGTACTTC. Its protein product is CASSPTGAGWNIQYF. The variable domain in full, completed from reference TRBV7-2 and TRBJ2-4, reads GAGVSQSPSNKVTEKGKDVELRCDPISGHTALYWYRQSLGQGLEFLIYFQGNSAPDKSGLPSDRFSAERTGGSVSTLTIQRTQQEDSAVYLCASSPTGAGWNIQYFGAGTRLSVL.

This clone was seen only once. The chain links TRBV9 to TRBJ1-5; D gene unclear. Trimming took 2 bases from V and 6 from J, leaving 27 bases between them. Germline V gene lookup returns CDR1 SGDLS and CDR2 YYNGEE. This CDR3 region has 19 residues. The CDR3 DNA follows: TGTGCCAGCAGCGTCCTACTTACTAGATTAGGGAAGCGGACTCAGCCCCAGCATTTT. Protein: CASSVLLTRLGKRTQPQHF.